This T cell receptor beta chain was captured in a study of shared clonotypes between healthy human individuals. The study, taken as a whole, reports: Clonotype sharing among donors, it was expected, would be affected by sequencing depth. In several donors, around 5% of naive CD4 clonotypes appeared in common. Specimens sampled were limited to blood, with tissue repertoires likely differing.

How the authors handled the data: Owing to the provision of junction-only sequences devoid of quality scores by immunoSEQ, filtering differed. TCRdb's table, derived via immunoSEQ multiplex PCR, lists solely in-frame clones and lacks some. V, J and clone size were drawn from that table, and D and trimming were deduced from the DNA. There are approximately 2.3 million clones in the sample; roughly 93% occur only once, and around 0.4% lies in the top ten. This clone occurred once. Its cognate antigen is unknown. The germline V gene encodes CDR1 SGHRS and CDR2 YFSETQ. The CDR3 runs to 14 residues. V lost 4 bases to trimming and J lost 6 bases, with 15 bases between them.

The gene calls are TRBV5-1 and TRBJ2-3; TRBD1 might be the D (5 bases). The TCR originated in a man in his late teens or twenties in good health. Some clones in this sample may be carry-over from other donors' samples. The sequencing sample was made of naive CD4+ T cells from PBMCs. Subset specified: CD45RA+ positively selected. In DNA, the CDR3 is TGCGCCAGCAGCGGGGCGGTTGGGCCGGATACGCAGTATTTT. This encodes CASSGAVGPDTQYF.